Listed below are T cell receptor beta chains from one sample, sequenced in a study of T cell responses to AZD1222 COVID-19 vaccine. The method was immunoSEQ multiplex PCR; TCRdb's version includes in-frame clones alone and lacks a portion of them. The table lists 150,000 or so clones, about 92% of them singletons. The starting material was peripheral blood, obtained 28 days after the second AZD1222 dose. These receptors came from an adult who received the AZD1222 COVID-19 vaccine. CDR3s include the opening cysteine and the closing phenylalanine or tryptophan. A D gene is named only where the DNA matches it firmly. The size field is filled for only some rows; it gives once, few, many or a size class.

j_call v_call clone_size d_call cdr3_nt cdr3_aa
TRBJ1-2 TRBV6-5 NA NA TGTGCCAGCAGTCTCTCCGAACGGGGCGATGGTGGCTACACCTTC CASSLSERGDGGYTF
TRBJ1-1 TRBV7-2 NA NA TGTGCCAGCAGTCGAAACAGGAACACTGAAGCTTTCTTT CASSRNRNTEAFF
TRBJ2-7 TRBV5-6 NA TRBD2 TGTGCCAGCAGTCAACTAGCGGGAGTGATCTCCTACGAGCAGTACTTC CASSQLAGVISYEQYF
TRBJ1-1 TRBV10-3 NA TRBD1 TGTGCCATCCATGACAACAGGGGAAACACTGAAGCTTTCTTT CAIHDNRGNTEAFF
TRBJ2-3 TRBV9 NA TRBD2 TGTGCCAGCAGCGTAGGGGGCGGGAGGGCCTCAGATACGCAGTATTTT CASSVGGGRASDTQYF
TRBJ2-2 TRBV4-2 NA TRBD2 TGTGCCAGCAGCCAAGATCAATATAGCGGGAATACCGGGGAGCTGTTTTTT CASSQDQYSGNTGELFF
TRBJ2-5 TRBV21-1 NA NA TGTGCCAGCAGACCGGGACAGGGACGAGAGACCCAGTACTTC CASRPGQGRETQYF
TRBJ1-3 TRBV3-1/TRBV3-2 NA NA TGTGCCAGCACCCAAGGGGTGGAAAACACCATATATTTT CASTQGVENTIYF
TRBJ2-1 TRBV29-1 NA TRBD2 TGCAGCGTTGAAGATGGCGGGAGCTCTTCCTACAATGAGCAGTTCTTC CSVEDGGSSSYNEQFF
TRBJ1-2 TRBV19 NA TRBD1 TGTGCCAGTCGCACAGGGGGGGCCTATGGCTACACCTTC CASRTGGAYGYTF
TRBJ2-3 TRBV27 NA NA TGTGCCGTCCGGAGAGCACCTAGCACAGATACGCAGTATTTT CAVRRAPSTDTQYF
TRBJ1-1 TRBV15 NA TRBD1 TGTGCCACCAGCAGAGATTGGGACAGGGGTCCGGAAGCTTTCTTT CATSRDWDRGPEAFF
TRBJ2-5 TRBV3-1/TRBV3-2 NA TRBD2 TGTGCCAGCAGCCAAGATCTGGCTAGCGGGAGTTGGGAGACCCAGTACTTC CASSQDLASGSWETQYF
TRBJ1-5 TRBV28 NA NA TGTGCCAGCAATACGGACCTCAGCAATCAGCCCCAGCATTTT CASNTDLSNQPQHF
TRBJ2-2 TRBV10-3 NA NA TGTGCCGCTAGCCGGGCCGGGGAGCTGTTTTTT CAASRAGELFF
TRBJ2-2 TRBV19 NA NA TGTGCCAGTAGCAACCCCGTGGGGGGCAACACCGGGGAGCTGTTTTTT CASSNPVGGNTGELFF
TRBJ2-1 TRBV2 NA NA TGTGCCAGCAGTGCCACTGGGAGCTCCTACAATGAGCAGTTCTTC CASSATGSSYNEQFF
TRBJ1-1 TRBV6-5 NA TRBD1 TGTGCCAGCACCAAATTAACAGGGGGCACTGAAGCTTTCTTT CASTKLTGGTEAFF
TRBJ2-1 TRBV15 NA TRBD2 TGTGCCACCAGCAGAGCCCCTGGGACTAGAACCCGAGGGGAGCAGTTCTTC CATSRAPGTRTRGEQFF
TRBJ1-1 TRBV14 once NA TGTGCCAGCAGCCAAGCTCGGGAGGCTTTCTTT CASSQAREAFF
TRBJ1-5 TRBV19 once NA TGTGCCAGTAGTCCCTATACTCCGGGACTACGAAGCAATCAGCCCCAGCATTTT CASSPYTPGLRSNQPQHF
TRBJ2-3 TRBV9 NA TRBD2 TGTGCCAGCAGCCCCAGGGGACTAGCGGGAGCGACAGATACGCAGTATTTT CASSPRGLAGATDTQYF